Each of the 5 T cell receptor beta chains below was sequenced from the same sample in a study of blood T cells in healthy people across ages (dated by TCRdb to about 2015). The library was generated by 5' RACE. The reads were generated on an Illumina HiSeq 2500. A second PCR of roughly 6 to 11 cycles was run with a J-beta primer mix and a sample-barcoded 5' primer. TCRdb reprocessing: public reads trimmed at Q25 with fastp, clones called with MiXCR, in-frame beta chains kept. Under each unique CDR3 protein, matching rows form one entry showing the most common genes and DNA. The sample has about 780,000 distinct CDR3 sequences on record, roughly 25% of them singletons. The top ten hold around 2.9% of the sample. Separately, the same data were catalogued under a study of T cells of mothers and their children.

The source material was blood. The receptors come from a boy aged 5 to 17 in good health.

The rearrangement links TRBV5-1 to TRBJ2-6, with D possibly being TRBD2 (5 bases). There are 17 residues in the CDR3. The V end lost 0 bases, the J end lost 2 bases, and 12 bases lay between the germline ends. Germline V gene lookup returns CDR1 SGHRS and CDR2 YFSETQ. CDR3 region: CASSLVGMVTGANVLTF. CDR3 coding DNA: TGCGCCAGCAGCTTGGTCGGGATGGTCACTGGGGCCAACGTCCTGACTTTC.

The rearrangement joins TRBV5-1 to TRBJ1-5; tentatively, D is TRBD1 (5 bases). V was shortened by 7 bases and J by 3 bases, with 17 bases between the two germline ends. Germline-derived CDR1 and CDR2 are SGHRS and YFSETQ. This CDR3 is built from 15 residues. CDR3 protein: CASSIVGGPNQPQHF. The CDR3 nucleotides are TGCGCCAGCTCGATTGTTGGGGGTCCCAATCAGCCCCAGCATTTT.

This clonotype has more than one count but fewer than ten. J is TRBJ2-7 and V is TRBV2; the D gene is possibly TRBD1 (5 bases). The CDR3 is 13 residues long. V was cut by 4 bases and J by 1 base, with 8 bases left in between. Germline CDR1 is SNHLY and CDR2 is FYNNEI. The CDR3 coding sequence is TGTGCCAGCAGTGTCGCAGGGTCCTACGAGCAGTACTTC. Translating it yields CASSVAGSYEQYF.

This clonotype came up a few times. The V and J genes are TRBV5-1 and TRBJ2-3; 13 bases match TRBD2. This CDR3 is 16 amino acids long. J gave up 7 bases and V 1 base, and 6 bases lay outside the gene matches. Germline loops: CDR1 SGHRS, CDR2 YFSETQ. CDR3: CASSLTSGGAKNTQYF. DNA of the CDR3: TGCGCCAGCAGCTTGACTAGCGGGGGGGCCAAGAATACGCAGTATTTT.

CDR3 region: CSARKRGGYEQYF. Written as DNA, the CDR3 is TGCAGTGCTAGAAAGCGGGGGGGGTACGAGCAGTACTTC. The V call is TRBV20-1, the J call TRBJ2-7; 10 nucleotides line up with TRBD2. Germline V gives CDR1 DFQATT, CDR2 SNEGSKA (reference sequence). J gave up 4 bases and V 2 bases, and 2 bases lay outside the gene matches. The CDR3 totals 13 residues.